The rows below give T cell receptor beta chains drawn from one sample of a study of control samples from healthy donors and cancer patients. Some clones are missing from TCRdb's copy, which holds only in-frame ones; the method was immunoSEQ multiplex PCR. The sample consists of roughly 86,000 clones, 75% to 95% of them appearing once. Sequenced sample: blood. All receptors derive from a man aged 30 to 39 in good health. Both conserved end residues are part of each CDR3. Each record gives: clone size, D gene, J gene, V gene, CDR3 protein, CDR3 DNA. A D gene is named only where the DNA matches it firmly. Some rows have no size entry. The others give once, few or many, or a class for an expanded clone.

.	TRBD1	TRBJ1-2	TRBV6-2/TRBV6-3	CASSYSGTGTDYGYTF	TGTGCCAGCAGTTACTCCGGGACAGGGACGGACTATGGCTACACCTTC
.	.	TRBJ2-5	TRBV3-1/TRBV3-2	CASSQFGAGLLETQYF	TGTGCCAGCAGCCAATTCGGGGCAGGTCTTTTGGAGACCCAGTACTTC
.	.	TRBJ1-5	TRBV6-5	CATKVVHCQPQHF	TGTGCCACGAAGGTAGTCCATTGTCAGCCCCAGCATTTT
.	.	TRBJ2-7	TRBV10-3	CAISEKVLTSYEQYF	TGTGCCATCAGTGAAAAGGTCCTCACCTCCTACGAGCAGTACTTC
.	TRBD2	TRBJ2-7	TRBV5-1	CASSLSGGKSSYEQYF	TGCGCCAGCAGCCTTAGCGGGGGAAAAAGCTCCTACGAGCAGTACTTC
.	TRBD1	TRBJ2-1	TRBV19	CASSNRDSYNEQFF	TGTGCCAGTAGTAACCGGGACAGTTACAATGAGCAGTTCTTC
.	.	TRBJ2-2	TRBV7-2	CASPEEPNTGELFF	TGTGCCAGTCCGGAGGAACCGAACACCGGGGAGCTGTTTTTT
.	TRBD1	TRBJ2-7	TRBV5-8	CASRRTGTYEQYF	TGTGCCAGCAGGCGGACAGGGACTTACGAGCAGTACTTC
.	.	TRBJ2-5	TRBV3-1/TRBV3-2	CASSRETQYF	TGTGCCAGCAGCCGGGAGACCCAGTACTTC
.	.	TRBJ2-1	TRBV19	CASSIRPGSYNEQFF	TGTGCCAGTAGTATTCGTCCCGGGTCCTACAATGAGCAGTTCTTC
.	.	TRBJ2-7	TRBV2	CASNQDHEQYF	TGTGCCAGCAACCAGGATCACGAGCAGTACTTC
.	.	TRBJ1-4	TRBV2	CASSGDNEKLFF	TGTGCCAGCAGTGGCGATAATGAAAAACTGTTTTTT
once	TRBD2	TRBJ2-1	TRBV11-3	CASSLTFFGTSLVYEQFF	TGTGCCAGCAGCTTAACGTTCTTTGGGACTAGCCTCGTTTATGAGCAGTTCTTC
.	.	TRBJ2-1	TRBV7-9	CASSSGSGVSYNEQFF	TGTGCCAGCAGCTCGGGTAGCGGAGTATCCTACAATGAGCAGTTCTTC
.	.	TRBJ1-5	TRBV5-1	CASSLAGLAEPQHF	TGCGCCAGCAGCTTGGCCGGATTGGCTGAGCCCCAGCATTTT
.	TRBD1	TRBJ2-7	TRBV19	CASSIGGQRYEQYF	TGTGCCAGTAGTATAGGGGGACAGCGTTACGAGCAGTACTTC
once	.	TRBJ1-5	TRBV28	CASSLLQVGQPQHF	TGTGCCAGCAGTTTATTGCAGGTGGGTCAGCCCCAGCATTTT
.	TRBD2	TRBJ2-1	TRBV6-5	CASSYRTSGANEQFF	TGTGCCAGCAGTTACCGAACTAGCGGGGCCAATGAGCAGTTCTTC
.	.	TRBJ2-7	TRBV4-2	CASSLGRVADDVTYEQYF	TGTGCCAGCAGCTTGGGTCGGGTGGCTGACGATGTCACGTACGAGCAGTACTTC
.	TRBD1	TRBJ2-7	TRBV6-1	CASSEGQGASSEQYF	TGTGCCAGCAGTGAAGGACAGGGGGCATCCTCCGAGCAGTACTTC
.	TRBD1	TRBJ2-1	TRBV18	CASSPDPGDRFDNEQFF	TGTGCCAGCTCGCCAGACCCGGGGGACAGGTTCGACAATGAGCAGTTCTTC
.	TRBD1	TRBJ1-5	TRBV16	CASSQSKDRGNQPQHF	TGTGCCAGCAGCCAATCGAAGGACAGGGGCAATCAGCCCCAGCATTTT
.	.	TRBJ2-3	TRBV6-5	CASNIRDGYTDTQYF	TGTGCCAGCAATATCAGGGATGGCTACACAGATACGCAGTATTTT
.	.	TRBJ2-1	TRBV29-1	CSVDLGLASNEQFF	TGCAGCGTTGACTTGGGCCTAGCAAGCAATGAGCAGTTCTTC
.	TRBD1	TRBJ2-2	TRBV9	CASSGGQTNTGELFF	TGTGCCAGCAGCGGGGGACAGACTAACACCGGGGAGCTGTTTTTT
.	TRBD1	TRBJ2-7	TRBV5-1	CASSETGGKGEQYF	TGCGCCAGCAGCGAGACAGGGGGCAAAGGCGAGCAGTACTTC
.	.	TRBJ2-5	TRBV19	CASRRGGETQYF	TGTGCCAGTAGAAGGGGCGGTGAGACCCAGTACTTC
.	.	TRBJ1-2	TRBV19	CASSFSPGGYTF	TGTGCCAGTAGTTTCAGTCCGGGAGGCTACACCTTC
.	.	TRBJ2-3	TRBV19	CASSEGRTILNTDTQYF	TGTGCCAGTAGTGAAGGCAGGACGATCCTAAACACAGATACGCAGTATTTT
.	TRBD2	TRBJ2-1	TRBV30	CAWRGEGRSYNEQFF	TGTGCCTGGAGAGGGGAGGGACGCTCCTACAATGAGCAGTTCTTC
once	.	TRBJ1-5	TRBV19	CASSISAGLNQPQHF	TGTGCCAGTAGTATATCTGCAGGGCTCAATCAGCCCCAGCATTTT
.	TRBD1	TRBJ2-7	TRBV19	CASSVDRGREQYF	TGTGCCAGTAGTGTCGACAGGGGTCGGGAGCAGTACTTC
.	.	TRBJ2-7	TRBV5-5	CASSCPELGIYEQYF	TGTGCCAGCAGCTGCCCAGAACTAGGCATCTACGAGCAGTACTTC
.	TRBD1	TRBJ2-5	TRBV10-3	CAIRGDSSNGETQYF	TGTGCCATCAGGGGGGACAGTTCAAATGGGGAGACCCAGTACTTC
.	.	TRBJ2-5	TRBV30	CAWTQWGEGETQYF	TGTGCCTGGACCCAATGGGGGGAAGGAGAGACCCAGTACTTC
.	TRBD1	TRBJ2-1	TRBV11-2	CASSLTVPRGPHNEQFF	TGTGCCAGCAGCTTAACGGTCCCCAGGGGGCCACACAATGAGCAGTTCTTC
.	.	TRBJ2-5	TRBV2	CASEPGQVQETQYF	TGTGCCAGCGAGCCGGGTCAGGTCCAAGAGACCCAGTACTTC
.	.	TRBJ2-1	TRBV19	CASSSTGTLNEQFF	TGTGCCAGTAGTAGTACTGGGACACTTAATGAGCAGTTCTTC
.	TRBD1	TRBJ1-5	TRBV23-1	CASSPDGDRVNNQPQHF	TGCGCCAGCAGTCCGGACGGGGACAGGGTAAACAATCAGCCCCAGCATTTT
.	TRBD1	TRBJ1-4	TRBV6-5	CASSLWGQGNEKLFF	TGTGCCAGCTCCCTTTGGGGACAGGGTAATGAAAAACTGTTTTTT
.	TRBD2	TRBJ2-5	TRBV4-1	CASSPGLAGAGQETQYF	TGCGCCAGCAGCCCGGGACTAGCGGGGGCGGGGCAAGAGACCCAGTACTTC
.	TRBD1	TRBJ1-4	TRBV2	CASRVRSYRGPNEKLFF	TGTGCCAGCAGAGTCCGAAGTTACAGGGGGCCTAATGAAAAACTGTTTTTT
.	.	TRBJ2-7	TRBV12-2	CAGEARDSYEQYF	TGTGCTGGGGAGGCCAGGGACTCCTACGAGCAGTACTTC
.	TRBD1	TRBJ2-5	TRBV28	CATIGTGHRLTQTQYF	TGTGCCACCATTGGGACAGGCCATCGCCTGACCCAGACCCAGTACTTC
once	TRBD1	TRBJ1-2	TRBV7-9	CASSLVDDRDGYTF	TGTGCCAGCAGCTTAGTTGACGACAGGGATGGCTACACCTTC